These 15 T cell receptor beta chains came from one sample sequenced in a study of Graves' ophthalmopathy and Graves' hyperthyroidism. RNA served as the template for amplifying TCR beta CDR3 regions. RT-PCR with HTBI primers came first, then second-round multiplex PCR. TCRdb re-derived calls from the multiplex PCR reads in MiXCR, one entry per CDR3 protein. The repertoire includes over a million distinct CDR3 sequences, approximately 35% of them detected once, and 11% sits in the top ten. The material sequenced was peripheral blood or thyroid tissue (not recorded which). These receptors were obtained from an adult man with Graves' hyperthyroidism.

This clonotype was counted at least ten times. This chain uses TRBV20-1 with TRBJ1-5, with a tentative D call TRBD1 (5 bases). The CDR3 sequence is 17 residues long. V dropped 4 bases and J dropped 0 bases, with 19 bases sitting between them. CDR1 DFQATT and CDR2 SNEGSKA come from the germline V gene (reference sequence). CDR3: CSAKDEQGRLSNQPQHF. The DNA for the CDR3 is TGCAGTGCTAAGGATGAGCAGGGACGACTTAGCAATCAGCCCCAGCATTTT.

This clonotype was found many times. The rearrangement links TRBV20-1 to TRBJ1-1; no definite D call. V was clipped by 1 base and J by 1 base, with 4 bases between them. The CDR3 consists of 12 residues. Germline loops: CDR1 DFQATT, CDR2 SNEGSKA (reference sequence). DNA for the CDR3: TGCAGTGCTAGAGTGCAGAACACTGAAGCTTTCTTT. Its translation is CSARVQNTEAFF.

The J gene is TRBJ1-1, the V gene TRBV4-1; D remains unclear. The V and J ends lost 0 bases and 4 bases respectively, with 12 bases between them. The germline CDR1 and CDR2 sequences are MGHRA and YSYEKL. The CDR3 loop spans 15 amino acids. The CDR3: CASSQDAMRITEAFF. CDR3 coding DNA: TGCGCCAGCAGCCAAGATGCAATGAGGATCACTGAAGCTTTCTTT.

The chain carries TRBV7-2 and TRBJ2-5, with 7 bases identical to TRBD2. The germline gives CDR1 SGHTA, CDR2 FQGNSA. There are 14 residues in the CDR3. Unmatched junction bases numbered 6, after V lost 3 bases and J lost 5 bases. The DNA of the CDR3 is TGTGCCAGCAGCTTGGGGGGGAGGAAGGAGACCCAGTACTTC. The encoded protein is CASSLGGRKETQYF.

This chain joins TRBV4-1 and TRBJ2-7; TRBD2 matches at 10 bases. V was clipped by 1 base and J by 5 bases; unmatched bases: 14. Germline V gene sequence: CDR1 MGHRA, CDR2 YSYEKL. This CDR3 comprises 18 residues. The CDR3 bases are TGCGCCAGCAGCCAAGGTCCTAGCGGGGGATCCACGCCTCACGAGCAGTACTTC. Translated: CASSQGPSGGSTPHEQYF.

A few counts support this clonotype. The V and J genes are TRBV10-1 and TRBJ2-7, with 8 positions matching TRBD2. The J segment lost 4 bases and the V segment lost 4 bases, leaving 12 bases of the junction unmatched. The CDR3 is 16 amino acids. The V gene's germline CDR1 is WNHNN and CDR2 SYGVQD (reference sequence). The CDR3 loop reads CASSVPAGVIIYEQYF. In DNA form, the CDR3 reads TGCGCCAGCAGTGTTCCAGCGGGAGTTATAATTTACGAGCAGTACTTC.

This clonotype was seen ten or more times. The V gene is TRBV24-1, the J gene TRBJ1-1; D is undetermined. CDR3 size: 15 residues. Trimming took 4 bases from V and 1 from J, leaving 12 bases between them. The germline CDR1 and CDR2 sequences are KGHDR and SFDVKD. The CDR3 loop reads CATSDPSGGNTEAFF. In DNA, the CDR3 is TGTGCCACCAGTGACCCCAGTGGTGGGAACACTGAAGCTTTCTTT.

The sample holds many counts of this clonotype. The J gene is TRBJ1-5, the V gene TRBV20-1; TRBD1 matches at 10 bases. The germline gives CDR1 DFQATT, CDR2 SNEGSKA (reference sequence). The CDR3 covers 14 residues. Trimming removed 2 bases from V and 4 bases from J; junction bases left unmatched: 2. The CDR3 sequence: CSARPGQGNQPQHF. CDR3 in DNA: TGCAGTGCTAGACCGGGACAGGGGAATCAGCCCCAGCATTTT.

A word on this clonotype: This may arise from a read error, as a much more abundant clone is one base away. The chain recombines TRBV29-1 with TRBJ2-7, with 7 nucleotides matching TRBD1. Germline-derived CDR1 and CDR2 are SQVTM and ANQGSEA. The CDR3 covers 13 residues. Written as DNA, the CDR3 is TGCGGCGTTGAGACGGGACAGACCTACGAGCAGTACTTC. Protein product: CGVETGQTYEQYF.

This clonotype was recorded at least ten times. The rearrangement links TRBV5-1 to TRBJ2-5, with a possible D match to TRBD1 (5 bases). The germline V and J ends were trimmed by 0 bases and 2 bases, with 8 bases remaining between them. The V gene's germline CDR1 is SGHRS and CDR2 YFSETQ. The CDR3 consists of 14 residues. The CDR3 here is CASSLGTPQETQYF. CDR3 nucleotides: TGCGCCAGCAGCTTGGGGACACCTCAAGAGACCCAGTACTTC. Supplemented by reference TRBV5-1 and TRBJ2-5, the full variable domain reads KAGVTQTPRYLIKTRGQQVTLSCSPISGHRSVSWYQQTPGQGLQFLFEYFSETQRNKGNFPGRFSGRQFSNSRSEMNVSTLELGDSALYLCASSLGTPQETQYFGPGTRLLVL.

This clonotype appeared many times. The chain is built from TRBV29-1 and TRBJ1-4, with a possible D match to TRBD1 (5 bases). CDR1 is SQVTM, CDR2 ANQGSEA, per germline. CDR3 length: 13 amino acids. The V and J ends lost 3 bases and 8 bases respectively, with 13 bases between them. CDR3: CSVEGQGDEKLFF. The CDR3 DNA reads TGCAGCGTTGAGGGGCAGGGAGACGAAAAACTGTTTTTT. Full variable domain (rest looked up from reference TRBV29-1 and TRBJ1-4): SAVISQKPSRDICQRGTSLTIQCQVDSQVTMMFWYRQQPGQSLTLIATANQGSEATYESGFVIDKFPISRPNLTFSTLTVSNMSPEDSSIYLCSVEGQGDEKLFFGSGTQLSVL.

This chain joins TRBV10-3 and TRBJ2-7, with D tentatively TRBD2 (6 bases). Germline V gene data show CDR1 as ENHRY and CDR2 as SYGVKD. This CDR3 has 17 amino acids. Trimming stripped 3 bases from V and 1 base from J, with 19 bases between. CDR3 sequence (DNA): TGTGCCATCAGTGACCCGAGCTTCGGAGGGTCGTCCTACGAGCAGTACTTC. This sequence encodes CAISDPSFGGSSYEQYF.

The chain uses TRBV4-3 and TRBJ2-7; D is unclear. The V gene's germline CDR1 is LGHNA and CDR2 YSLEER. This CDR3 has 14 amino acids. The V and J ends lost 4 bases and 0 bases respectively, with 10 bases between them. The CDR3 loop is CASSRTADSYEQYF. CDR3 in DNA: TGCGCCAGCAGCCGTACGGCCGACTCCTACGAGCAGTACTTC.

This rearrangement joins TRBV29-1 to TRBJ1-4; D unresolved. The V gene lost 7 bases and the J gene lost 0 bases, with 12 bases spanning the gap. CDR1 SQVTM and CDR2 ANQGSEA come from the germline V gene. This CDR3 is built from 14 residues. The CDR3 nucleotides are TGCAGCGCTGGGGAACAGCCAACTAATGAAAAACTGTTTTTT. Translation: CSAGEQPTNEKLFF.

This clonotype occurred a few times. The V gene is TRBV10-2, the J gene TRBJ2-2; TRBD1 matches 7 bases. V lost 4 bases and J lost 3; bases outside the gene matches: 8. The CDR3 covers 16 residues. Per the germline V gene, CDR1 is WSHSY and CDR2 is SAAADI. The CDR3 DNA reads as TGCGCCAGCAGTGTTGACAGGGAATCCCACACCGGGGAGCTGTTTTTT. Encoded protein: CASSVDRESHTGELFF.